One sample yielded the 27 T cell receptor beta chains listed below, sequenced in a study of cytomegalovirus exposure and HLA in healthy donors. Assay: immunoSEQ multiplex PCR; the TCRdb copy retains only in-frame clones and omits some. The sample has 150,000 to 200,000 clones; more than 70% are singletons. The sample consisted of PBMCs. The receptor source for this set is a woman under 30 in good health and CMV-seronegative.

On this clone itself: One junction end disagrees with the germline gene, perhaps due to a read error. The chain couples TRBV20-1 to TRBJ2-5; D not resolved. The DNA end lines up better with TRBJ2-7; the J call may be wrong. Germline V CDR1 and CDR2: DFQATT, SNEGSKA (reference sequence). This CDR3 comprises 11 residues. The CDR3 DNA sequence: TGCAGTGGAACGCTCTCCAACGAGCAGTACTTC. It translates to CSGTLSNEQYF.

The genes are TRBV11-2 and TRBJ1-5; D is undetermined. Trimming pared 6 bases from V and 0 bases from J, leaving 6 bases between. The CDR3 runs 13 residues. Per the germline V gene, CDR1 is SGHAT and CDR2 is FQNNGV. The CDR3 coding sequence is TGTGCCAGCAGTCGACATAGCAATCAGCCCCAGCATTTT. The encoded protein is CASSRHSNQPQHF.

This clone was seen a single time. The chain is built from TRBV27 and TRBJ2-2, with D perhaps matching TRBD1 (5 bases). V lost 5 bases, J lost 4 bases, and 20 bases lay in between. Germline V gene sequence: CDR1 MNHEY, CDR2 SMNVEV (reference sequence). CDR3 length: 17 residues. This CDR3 is CASSHTGQGMGTGELFF. The CDR3 nucleotides read TGTGCCAGCAGTCACACAGGACAAGGGATGGGCACCGGGGAGCTGTTTTTT.

This chain connects TRBV9 to TRBJ2-3, with 7 bases fitting TRBD1. Trimming removed 5 bases from V and 0 bases from J; junction bases left unmatched: 6. The CDR3 spans 15 residues. Per germline, CDR1 SGDLS and CDR2 YYNGEE. The CDR3 DNA sequence: TGTGCCAGCAGGGCAACAGGGGCTAGCACAGATACGCAGTATTTT. It translates to CASRATGASTDTQYF.

The chain employs TRBV4-1 and TRBJ1-2; unclear D gene. This CDR3 is 14 amino acids long. Per the germline V gene, CDR1 is MGHRA and CDR2 is YSYEKL. Trimming stripped 2 bases from V and 2 bases from J, with 9 bases between. CDR3 bases: TGCGCCAGCAGCCAATCCCAGATGAACTATGGCTACACCTTC. Encoded protein: CASSQSQMNYGYTF.

The V and J genes are TRBV27 and TRBJ1-2; TRBD1 matches at 9 bases. CDR3 length: 15 amino acids. CDR1 is MNHEY, CDR2 SMNVEV, per germline (reference sequence). V trimming: 5 bases; J trimming: 4 bases; junction bases outside the gene matches: 8. The CDR3 reads CASSRQTGGIYGYTF. CDR3 in DNA: TGTGCCAGCAGTCGCCAGACAGGGGGTATCTATGGCTACACCTTC.

The gene calls are TRBV5-4 and TRBJ2-3; D perhaps matches TRBD2 (6 bases). Looked up from germline, CDR1 is SGHNT and CDR2 is YYREEE (reference sequence). The CDR3 has 17 residues. V lost 2 bases and J lost 0, with 16 bases in between. The CDR3 region is CASSFNGGRHSTDTQYF. The CDR3 nucleotides are TGTGCCAGCAGCTTCAATGGAGGGAGGCATAGCACAGATACGCAGTATTTT.

J is TRBJ1-6 and V is TRBV7-6; D might be TRBD1 (5 bases). The V end was cut by 6 bases, the J end by 6 bases, with 15 bases between. The CDR3 runs 15 residues. Germline V gene lookup returns CDR1 SGHVS and CDR2 FNYEAQ. CDR3 sequence reads: CASSSTAGPNSPLHF. The CDR3, as DNA: TGTGCCAGCAGTTCCACGGCAGGGCCTAATTCACCCCTCCACTTT.

The chain joins TRBV18 to TRBJ2-1; weak D call: TRBD1 (6 bases). Germline values: CDR1 KGHSH, CDR2 LQKENI. CDR3 length: 15 amino acids. Trimming removed 5 bases from V and 9 bases from J, with 20 bases in between. CDR3 sequence reads: CASSGGNTGSGEQFF. Written as DNA, the CDR3 is TGTGCCAGCTCAGGGGGAAATACAGGGAGCGGTGAGCAGTTCTTC.

This chain uses TRBV5-4 with TRBJ2-7, with 13 bases identical to TRBD2. The germline gives CDR1 SGHNT, CDR2 YYREEE (reference sequence). Unmatched junction bases numbered 15, after V lost 0 bases and J lost 6 bases. The CDR3 is 19 amino acids. The CDR3 region has the DNA TGTGCCAGCAGCTTGGCGAGAACTAGCGGGAGGGCCAAAGGTTCCGAGCAGTACTTC. This encodes CASSLARTSGRAKGSEQYF.

The chain joins TRBV5-1 to TRBJ2-3; 11 nucleotides line up with TRBD2. CDR1 and CDR2 (germline): SGHRS, YFSETQ. This CDR3 has 16 residues. The V gene end was trimmed by 4 bases and the J gene end by 1 base; junction bases not matched to a gene: 5. The chain's CDR3 is CASSPALAGGTDTQYF. The DNA for the CDR3 is TGCGCCAGCAGCCCGGCACTAGCGGGAGGCACAGATACGCAGTATTTT.

The chain joins TRBV6-6 to TRBJ2-3; TRBD1 matches 7 bases. This CDR3 has 16 residues. The V gene's germline CDR1 is MNHNY and CDR2 SVGAGI (reference sequence). V trimming: 2 bases; J trimming: 2 bases; junction bases outside the gene matches: 7. DNA for the CDR3: TGTGCCAGCAGTTACCTCACAGGGGAAGTCACAGATACGCAGTATTTT. Translation: CASSYLTGEVTDTQYF.

This clone appeared a single time. The chain couples TRBV7-6 to TRBJ2-7, with 14 bases fitting TRBD2. The CDR3 totals 16 residues. Trimming removed 5 bases from V and 3 bases from J; junction bases left unmatched: 6. CDR1 is SGHVS, CDR2 FNYEAQ, per germline. DNA for the CDR3: TGTGCCAGCAGCCCGGGACTAGCGGGGGATCTCTACGAGCAGTACTTC. Amino acid sequence: CASSPGLAGDLYEQYF. Variable domain in full (rest from reference TRBV7-6 and TRBJ2-7): GAGVSQSPRYKVTKRGQDVALRCDPISGHVSLYWYRQALGQGPEFLTYFNYEAQQDKSGLPNDRFSAERPEGSISTLTIQRTEQRDSAMYRCASSPGLAGDLYEQYFGPGTRLTVT.

The rearrangement links TRBV5-6 to TRBJ1-3; weak D call: TRBD1 (6 bases). The V end was cut by 1 base, the J end by 0 bases, with 17 bases between. CDR3 size: 18 residues. The germline CDR1 and CDR2 sequences are SGHDT and YYEEEE. The DNA for the CDR3 is TGTGCCAGCAGCTTGTTACAGGGAATCCGATTCTCTGGAAACACCATATATTTT. Its translation: CASSLLQGIRFSGNTIYF.

The chain has TRBV6-5 and TRBJ1-2; D might be TRBD1 (5 bases). The germline V gene encodes CDR1 MNHEY and CDR2 SVGAGI. The V and J ends lost 6 bases and 4 bases respectively, with 18 bases between them. The CDR3 is 15 residues long. CDR3 nucleotide sequence: TGTGCCAGCAGCCCCCGCCAGGGCCTCCTCTATGGCTACACCTTC. Translation: CASSPRQGLLYGYTF.

CDR3 loop: CASSSTTGTLSSYNSPLHF. The CDR3, as DNA: TGTGCCAGCAGCTCGACAACAGGAACACTGAGCTCCTATAATTCACCCCTCCACTTT. The rearrangement uses TRBV5-5 and TRBJ1-6; D is perhaps TRBD1 (5 bases). V was trimmed by 3 bases and J by 0 bases, leaving 19 bases between them. The CDR3 spans 19 residues. Germline lookup yields CDR1 SGHKS and CDR2 YYEKEE (reference sequence).

The rearrangement joins TRBV4-2 to TRBJ2-2; D is possibly TRBD2 (7 bases). The ends were cut back, 0 bases at V and 7 bases at J, with 21 bases in the middle. Germline CDR1 is LGHNA and CDR2 is YNFKEQ. This CDR3 comprises 18 residues. This chain's CDR3 is CASSQDWRGGGVSGELFF. CDR3 nucleotides: TGTGCCAGCAGCCAAGATTGGAGGGGGGGCGGCGTGAGCGGGGAGCTGTTTTTT.

The CDR3 DNA reads TGCGCCAGCAGCTTGGATCCAGGGGTTTCCTACAATGAGCAGTTCTTC. Protein sequence: CASSLDPGVSYNEQFF. The V gene is TRBV5-1, the J gene TRBJ2-1; D may be TRBD1 (6 bases). This CDR3 spans 16 amino acids. V was clipped by 0 bases and J by 1 base, with 11 bases between them. Germline V gene data show CDR1 as SGHRS and CDR2 as YFSETQ. The variable domain in full, completed from reference TRBV5-1 and TRBJ2-1, reads KAGVTQTPRYLIKTRGQQVTLSCSPISGHRSVSWYQQTPGQGLQFLFEYFSETQRNKGNFPGRFSGRQFSNSRSEMNVSTLELGDSALYLCASSLDPGVSYNEQFFGPGTRLTVL.

The chain is built from TRBV28 and TRBJ1-1; TRBD1 aligns across 9 bases. The germline V gene has CDR1 MDHEN and CDR2 SYDVKM. This CDR3 region has 15 residues. V gave up 7 bases and J gave up 9 bases; unmatched junction bases: 15. CDR3 sequence: CASTLPGTGSEKAFF. In DNA, the CDR3 is TGTGCCAGCACCCTCCCCGGGACAGGGAGCGAAAAAGCTTTCTTT.

The J gene is TRBJ2-7, the V gene TRBV2, with 7 nucleotides matching TRBD1. Trimming cost V 11 bases and J 3 bases; bases outside gene matches: 7. Germline V lookup: CDR1 SNHLY, CDR2 FYNNEI. The length of the CDR3 is 12 residues. CDR3 amino acids: CAGRWDSYEQYF. CDR3 nucleotide sequence: TGTGCCGGTAGGTGGGACAGCTACGAGCAGTACTTC.

V usage is TRBV4-1 and J usage is TRBJ1-6; D is unclear. CDR3 length equals 15 residues. Germline V lookup: CDR1 MGHRA, CDR2 YSYEKL. V was trimmed by 5 bases and J by 7 bases, leaving 15 bases between them. The CDR3 DNA reads as TGCGCCAGCAGCGCGCGGCCGCCTGACAATTCACCCCTCCACTTT. It specifies CASSARPPDNSPLHF.

J is TRBJ2-7 and V is TRBV10-1, with 8 bases lining up with TRBD2. J was trimmed by 2 bases and V by 3 bases; bases with no gene match: 3. CDR3 size: 14 residues. In germline, CDR1 is WNHNN, CDR2 SYGVQD (reference sequence). This CDR3 reads CASSDGSGAYEQYF. CDR3 DNA sequence: TGCGCCAGCAGTGACGGTAGCGGGGCCTACGAGCAGTACTTC.

The chain carries TRBV7-2 and TRBJ2-1, with D possibly matching TRBD2 (6 bases). Trimming removed 1 base from V and 6 bases from J, with 19 bases in between. Germline V gene lookup returns CDR1 SGHTA and CDR2 FQGNSA. The CDR3 has 17 amino acids. CDR3 DNA: TGTGCCAGCAGCTTAGTATCAGGGACTCCCCCCTCCAATGAGCAGTTCTTC. Translation gives CASSLVSGTPPSNEQFF.

V gene TRBV2 combines with J gene TRBJ1-3; 10 bases fit TRBD1. Trimming took 3 bases from V and 2 from J; bases not matched to a gene: 4. Per germline, CDR1 SNHLY and CDR2 FYNNEI. This CDR3 region has 16 residues. CDR3 sequence reads: CASSEPGQGTGNTIYF. CDR3 in DNA: TGTGCCAGCAGTGAGCCGGGACAGGGGACTGGAAACACCATATATTTT. The full variable domain, completed using reference TRBV2 and TRBJ1-3, is EPEVTQTPSHQVTQMGQEVILRCVPISNHLYFYWYRQILGQKVEFLVSFYNNEISEKSEIFDDQFSVERPDGSNFTLKIRSTKLEDSAMYFCASSEPGQGTGNTIYFGEGSWLTVV.

V gene TRBV15 combines with J gene TRBJ1-1; tentative D call: TRBD1 (6 bases). CDR3 length: 13 amino acids. With 3 bases removed from V and 10 bases from J, the gap between germline ends came to 15 bases. From germline, CDR1 is LNHNV and CDR2 YYDKDF (reference sequence). CDR3 coding DNA: TGTGCCACCAGCAGGACGGATGGGGGCCCAGCTTTCTTT. This translates into CATSRTDGGPAFF. The full variable domain, rest sourced from reference TRBV15 and TRBJ1-1, is DAMVIQNPRYQVTQFGKPVTLSCSQTLNHNVMYWYQQKSSQAPKLLFHYYDKDFNNEADTPDNFQSRRPNTSFCFLDIRSPGLGDTAMYLCATSRTDGGPAFFGQGTRLTVV.

V gene TRBV23-1 combines with J gene TRBJ1-5; possibly TRBD1 for D (6 bases). TRBV23-1 is designated an ORF whose function remains uncertain. Between the trimmed V and J ends, which lost 2 bases and 14 bases, there was a span of 22 bases. The CDR3 has 15 residues. The CDR3 coding sequence is TGCGCCAGCAGTCAACCAGAACATACCGGGACACAAGAGCATTTT. Encoded protein: CASSQPEHTGTQEHF.

This chain joins TRBV6-4 and TRBJ2-3, with a weak D call TRBD1 (6 bases). The germline V gene encodes CDR1 MRHNA and CDR2 SNTAGT. The CDR3 length is 14 residues. The germline V and J ends were trimmed by 4 bases and 2 bases, with 10 bases remaining between them. CDR3 region: CASSGDTSTDTQYF. In nucleotides, the CDR3 is TGTGCCAGCAGTGGGGACACATCCACAGATACGCAGTATTTT.